This T cell receptor (beta chain) was obtained from a study of blood T cell repertoires in COVID-19. The CDR3 runs to 15 residues. CDR1 and CDR2 from the germline V gene are MNHNS and SASEGT. J gave up 2 bases and V 1 base, and 2 bases lay outside the gene matches. Clones were sequenced by immunoSEQ multiplex PCR, and TCRdb holds only the in-frame ones, with some missing. Of about 76,000 clones listed, about 85% are singletons. The chain recombines TRBV6-1 with TRBJ1-1; 9 bases fit TRBD1. The material sequenced was peripheral blood. The sequence was collected from a man aged 60 to 75 with COVID-19, enrolled during active disease. The CDR3 sequence is CASSEGTGANTEAFF. The CDR3 DNA follows: TGTGCCAGCAGTGAAGGGACAGGGGCTAACACTGAAGCTTTCTTT.